The 7 T cell receptor beta chains below come from one sample, sequenced in a study of CD8 T cells in ankylosing spondylitis. MiXCR was run by TCRdb on the 5' RACE reads, yielding one entry per CDR3 protein. This table holds fewer than 350,000 distinct CDR3 sequences, under 14% found once. The sample comprised blood, either unsorted or a sorted T cell fraction (not recorded which). The receptors shown here come from a female donor with ankylosing spondylitis or in good health (not recorded which).

In this sample, this clonotype turned up many times. In DNA, the CDR3 is TGCGCCAGCAGCCGAAATCTAGCGGGAGGGCGGGATACGCAGTATTTT. Protein: CASSRNLAGGRDTQYF. The chain recombines TRBV4-3 with TRBJ2-3; 12 nucleotides align to TRBD2. Germline CDR1 LGHNA, CDR2 YSLEER. This CDR3 region has 16 residues. V trimming: 4 bases; J trimming: 6 bases; junction bases outside the gene matches: 8.

This clonotype was counted only a few times. As DNA, the CDR3 is TGCGCCAGCAGCTTGGCTCCAGCGGGGGCGGCCTACGAGCAGTACTTC. It translates to CASSLAPAGAAYEQYF. The rearrangement uses TRBV5-1 and TRBJ2-7; 8 bases match TRBD2. CDR1 is SGHRS and CDR2 is YFSETQ in the germline V gene. The CDR3 length is 16 residues. V gave up 0 bases and J gave up 2 bases; unmatched junction bases: 7. Combining the CDR3 with reference TRBV5-1 and TRBJ2-7 gives the whole variable domain KAGVTQTPRYLIKTRGQQVTLSCSPISGHRSVSWYQQTPGQGLQFLFEYFSETQRNKGNFPGRFSGRQFSNSRSEMNVSTLELGDSALYLCASSLAPAGAAYEQYFGPGTRLTVT.

The V call is TRBV3-1, the J call TRBJ2-3; possible D gene TRBD1, 6 bases. V was trimmed by 11 bases and J by 4 bases, leaving 31 bases between them. The germline V gene has CDR1 LGHDT and CDR2 YNNKEL (reference sequence). CDR3 length: 18 amino acids. The DNA for the CDR3 is TGTGCCTTCAGTCCCTCCGCAGGGGTCGCATCGGGACCAGATACGCAGTATTTT. Translated, it gives CAFSPSAGVASGPDTQYF.

This clonotype was picked up a small number of times. The chain links TRBV11-3 to TRBJ1-1; 7 bases are shared with TRBD1. V was clipped by 4 bases and J by 2 bases; unmatched bases: 4. The CDR3 loop spans 14 amino acids. Looked up from germline, CDR1 is SGHNT and CDR2 is YENEEA. DNA for the CDR3: TGTGCCAGCAGCTCTGGACAGGAAAACACTGAAGCTTTCTTT. Encoded protein: CASSSGQENTEAFF.

This clonotype was seen at least ten times. The chain joins TRBV9 to TRBJ2-3; 7 bases are shared with TRBD2. Germline CDR1 and CDR2: SGDLS and YYNGEE. The length of the CDR3 is 17 residues. Trimming cost V 2 bases and J 6 bases; bases outside gene matches: 15. The CDR3 DNA follows: TGTGCCAGCAGCGTTGGAGTCCGGGCGGGAGTGGCGGATACGCAGTATTTT. It specifies CASSVGVRAGVADTQYF.

This clonotype was recorded many times. This chain uses TRBV28 with TRBJ2-5; a possible D gene is TRBD2 (5 bases). This CDR3 is 10 amino acids long. The germline gives CDR1 MDHEN, CDR2 SYDVKM. The V end lost 6 bases, the J end lost 7 bases, and 6 bases lay between the germline ends. Here the CDR3 reads CASSGMTQYF. CDR3 DNA: TGTGCCAGCAGCGGGATGACCCAGTACTTC.

The rearrangement joins TRBV3-1 to TRBJ2-2, with 9 bases that match TRBD1. Germline CDR1 reads LGHDT; CDR2 reads YNNKEL (reference sequence). The length of the CDR3 is 19 residues. J lost 5 bases, V lost 6 bases, and 19 bases had no gene match. CDR3 DNA: TGTGCCAGCAGTCGAATCCCTAACCGGGACAGGGCTTTTACCGGGGAGCTGTTTTTT. Protein sequence: CASSRIPNRDRAFTGELFF. Full variable domain (rest looked up from reference TRBV3-1 and TRBJ2-2): DTAVSQTPKYLVTQMGNDKSIKCEQNLGHDTMYWYKQDSKKFLKIMFSYNNKELIINETVPNRFSPKSPDKAHLNLHINSLELGDSAVYFCASSRIPNRDRAFTGELFFGEGSRLTVL.